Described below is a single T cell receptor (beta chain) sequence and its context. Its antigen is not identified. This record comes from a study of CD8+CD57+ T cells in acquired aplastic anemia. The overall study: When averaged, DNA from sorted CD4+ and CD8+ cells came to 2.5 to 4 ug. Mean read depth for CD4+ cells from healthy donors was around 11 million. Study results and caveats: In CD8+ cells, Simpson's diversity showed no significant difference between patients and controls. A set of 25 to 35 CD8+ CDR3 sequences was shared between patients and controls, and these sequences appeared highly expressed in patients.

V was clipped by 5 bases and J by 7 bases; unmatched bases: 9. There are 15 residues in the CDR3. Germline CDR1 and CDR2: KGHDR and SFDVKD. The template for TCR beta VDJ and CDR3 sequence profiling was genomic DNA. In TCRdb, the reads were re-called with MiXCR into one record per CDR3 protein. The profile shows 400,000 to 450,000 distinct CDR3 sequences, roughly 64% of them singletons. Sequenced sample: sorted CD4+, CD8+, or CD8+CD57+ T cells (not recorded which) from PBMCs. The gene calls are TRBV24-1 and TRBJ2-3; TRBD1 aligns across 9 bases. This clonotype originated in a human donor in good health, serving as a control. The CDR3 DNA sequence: TGTGCCACCAGTGGCCCACAGGGGGCCAGGTATACGCAGTATTTT. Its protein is CATSGPQGARYTQYF.